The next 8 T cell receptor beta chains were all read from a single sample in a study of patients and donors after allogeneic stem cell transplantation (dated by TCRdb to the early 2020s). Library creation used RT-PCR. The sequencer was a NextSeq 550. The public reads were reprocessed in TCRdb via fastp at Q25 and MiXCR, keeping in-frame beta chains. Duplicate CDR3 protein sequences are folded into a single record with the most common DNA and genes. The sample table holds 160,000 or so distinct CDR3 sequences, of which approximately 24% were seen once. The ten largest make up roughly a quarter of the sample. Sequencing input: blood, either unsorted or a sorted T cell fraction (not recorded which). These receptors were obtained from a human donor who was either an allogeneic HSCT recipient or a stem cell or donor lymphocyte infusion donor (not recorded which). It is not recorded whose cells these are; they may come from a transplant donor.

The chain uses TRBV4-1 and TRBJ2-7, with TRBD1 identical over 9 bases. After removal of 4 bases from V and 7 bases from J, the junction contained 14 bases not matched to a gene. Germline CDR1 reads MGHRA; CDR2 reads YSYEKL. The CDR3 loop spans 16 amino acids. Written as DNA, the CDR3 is TGCGCCAGCAGCCCGCCCTGGACAGGGGTTCTACGGGAGCAGTACTTC. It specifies CASSPPWTGVLREQYF.

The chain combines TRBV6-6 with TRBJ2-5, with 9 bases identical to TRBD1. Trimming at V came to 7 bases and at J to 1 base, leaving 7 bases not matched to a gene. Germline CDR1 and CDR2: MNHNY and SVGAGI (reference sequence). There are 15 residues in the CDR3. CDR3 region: CASIRDRAIQETQYF. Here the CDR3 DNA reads TGTGCCAGCATCAGGGACAGGGCTATCCAAGAGACCCAGTACTTC.

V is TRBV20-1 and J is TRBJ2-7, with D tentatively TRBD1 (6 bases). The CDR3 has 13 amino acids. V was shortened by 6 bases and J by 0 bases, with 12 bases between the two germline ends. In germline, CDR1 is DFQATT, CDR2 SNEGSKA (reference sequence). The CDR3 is CSANDRNSYEQYF. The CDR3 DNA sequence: TGCAGTGCCAACGACAGGAACTCCTACGAGCAGTACTTC.

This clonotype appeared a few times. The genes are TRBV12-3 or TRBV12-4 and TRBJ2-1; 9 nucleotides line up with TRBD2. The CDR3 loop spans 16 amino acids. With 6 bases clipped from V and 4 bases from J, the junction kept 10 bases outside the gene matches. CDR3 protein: CASRQTTSGVYNEQFF. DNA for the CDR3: TGTGCCAGCAGACAGACGACTAGCGGCGTTTACAATGAGCAGTTCTTC.

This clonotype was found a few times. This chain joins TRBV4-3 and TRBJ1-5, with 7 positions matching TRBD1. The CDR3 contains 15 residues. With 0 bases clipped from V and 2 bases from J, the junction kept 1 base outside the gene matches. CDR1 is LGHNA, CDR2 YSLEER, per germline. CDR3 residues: CASSQDGQGNQPQHF. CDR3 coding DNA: TGCGCCAGCAGCCAAGATGGACAGGGCAATCAGCCCCAGCATTTT.

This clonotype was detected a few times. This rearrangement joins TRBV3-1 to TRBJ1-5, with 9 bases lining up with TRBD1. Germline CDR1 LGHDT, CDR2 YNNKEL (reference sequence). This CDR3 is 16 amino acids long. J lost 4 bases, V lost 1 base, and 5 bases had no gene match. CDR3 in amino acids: CASSQAQGARNQPQHF. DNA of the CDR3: TGTGCCAGCAGCCAAGCACAGGGGGCTAGAAATCAGCCCCAGCATTTT. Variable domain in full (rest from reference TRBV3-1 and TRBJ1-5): DTAVSQTPKYLVTQMGNDKSIKCEQNLGHDTMYWYKQDSKKFLKIMFSYNNKELIINETVPNRFSPKSPDKAHLNLHINSLELGDSAVYFCASSQAQGARNQPQHFGDGTRLSIL.

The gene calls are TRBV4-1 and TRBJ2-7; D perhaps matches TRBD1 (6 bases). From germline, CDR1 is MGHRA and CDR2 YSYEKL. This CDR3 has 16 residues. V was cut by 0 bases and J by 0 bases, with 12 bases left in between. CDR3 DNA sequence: TGCGCCAGCAGCCAAGACCCCACAGGGAGCTCCTACGAGCAGTACTTC. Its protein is CASSQDPTGSSYEQYF.

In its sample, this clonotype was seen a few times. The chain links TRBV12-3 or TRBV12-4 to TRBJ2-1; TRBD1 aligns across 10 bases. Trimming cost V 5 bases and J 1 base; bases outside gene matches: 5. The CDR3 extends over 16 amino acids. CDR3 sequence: CASSVGQGGSYNEQFF. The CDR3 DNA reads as TGTGCCAGCAGTGTTGGACAGGGGGGATCCTACAATGAGCAGTTCTTC.